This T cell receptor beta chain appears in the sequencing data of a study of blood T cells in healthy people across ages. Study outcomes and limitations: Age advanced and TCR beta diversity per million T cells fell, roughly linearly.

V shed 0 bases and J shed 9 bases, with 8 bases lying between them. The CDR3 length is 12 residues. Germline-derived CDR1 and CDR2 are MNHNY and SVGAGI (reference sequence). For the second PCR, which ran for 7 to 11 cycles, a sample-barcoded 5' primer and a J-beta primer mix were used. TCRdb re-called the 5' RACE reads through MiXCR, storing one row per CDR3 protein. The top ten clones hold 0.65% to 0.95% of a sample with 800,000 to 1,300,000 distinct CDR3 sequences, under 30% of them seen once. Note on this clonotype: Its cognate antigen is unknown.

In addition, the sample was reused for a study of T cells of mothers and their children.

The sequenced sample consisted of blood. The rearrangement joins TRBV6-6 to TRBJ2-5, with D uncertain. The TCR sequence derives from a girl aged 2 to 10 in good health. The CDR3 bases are TGTGCCAGCAGTTACTCGATCGAGCCCCAGTACTTC. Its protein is CASSYSIEPQYF.